Shown below are 32 T cell receptor beta chains from a single sample sequenced in a study of cytomegalovirus exposure and HLA in healthy donors. Use of 60 Vbeta and 13 Jbeta primers characterized the PCR. Repertoires were generated with immunoSEQ multiplex PCR, while TCRdb's copy carries only in-frame clones and drops some. Among roughly 140,000 clones listed, approximately 80% were seen once. What was sequenced was PBMCs. Source of these receptors: a woman in her thirties or forties in good health and CMV-seropositive.

Of note for this clone: The junction departs from germline at one end; a sequencing error may be responsible. The same CDR3 also results from other DNA sequences found in this sample. This rearrangement joins TRBV5-8 to TRBJ2-7, with D possibly matching TRBD1 (6 bases). This CDR3 contains 11 residues. Germline-derived CDR1 and CDR2 are SGHTS and YDEGEE. As DNA, the CDR3 is TGCGCCAGCAGCCTGAGGGGGGAGCAGTACTTC. Translating it yields CASSLRGEQYF.

In DNA form, the CDR3 reads TGTGCCAGCAGTTTCGGGACAGCCTACGAGCAGTACTTC. As protein: CASSFGTAYEQYF. The J gene is TRBJ2-7, the V gene TRBV27; 7 nucleotides align to TRBD1. From germline, CDR1 is MNHEY and CDR2 SMNVEV (reference sequence). Losses at the gene ends were 3 bases for V and 2 bases for J; bases not matched to a gene: 1. The CDR3 contains 13 residues.

V gene TRBV7-8 combines with J gene TRBJ2-5, with D possibly matching TRBD2 (6 bases). Trimming shortened V by 2 bases and J by 4 bases, and 17 bases separated the two germline ends. The CDR3 has 16 residues. The germline V gene encodes CDR1 SGHVS and CDR2 FQNEAQ. This chain's CDR3 is CASSLTSSKGTETQYF. Here the CDR3 DNA reads TGTGCCAGCAGCTTAACTAGCTCAAAGGGAACAGAGACCCAGTACTTC. The variable domain in full, with the rest retrieved from reference TRBV7-8 and TRBJ2-5, is GAGVSQSPRYKVAKRGQDVALRCDPISGHVSLFWYQQALGQGPEFLTYFQNEAQLDKSGLPSDRFFAERPEGSVSTLKIQRTQQEDSAVYLCASSLTSSKGTETQYFGPGTRLLVL.

The V call is TRBV11-2, the J call TRBJ1-4, with a tentative D call TRBD1 (6 bases). The CDR3 is 14 residues long. The germline gives CDR1 SGHAT, CDR2 FQNNGV. V lost 5 bases, J lost 8 bases, and 15 bases lay in between. CDR3 region: CASSPFTGNEKLFF. CDR3 nucleotide sequence: TGTGCCAGCAGCCCCTTCACAGGGAACGAAAAACTGTTTTTT. Variable domain in full (rest from reference TRBV11-2 and TRBJ1-4): EAGVAQSPRYKIIEKRQSVAFWCNPISGHATLYWYQQILGQGPKLLIQFQNNGVVDDSQLPKDRFSAERLKGVDSTLKIQPAKLEDSAVYLCASSPFTGNEKLFFGSGTQLSVL.

This clone came up a few times. The chain carries TRBV6-5 and TRBJ1-3; D unresolved. The V gene lost 2 bases and the J gene lost 2 bases, with 7 bases spanning the gap. This CDR3 comprises 14 residues. CDR1 and CDR2 (germline): MNHEY, SVGAGI. The CDR3 nucleotides are TGTGCCAGCAGTTACGGAGGTCCTGGAAACACCATATATTTT. Protein: CASSYGGPGNTIYF.

This chain links TRBV11-2 with TRBJ1-1; 10 bases match TRBD1. CDR1 and CDR2 (germline): SGHAT, FQNNGV. This CDR3 is 13 amino acids long. V lost 4 bases to trimming and J lost 4 bases; unmatched junction nucleotides: 0. The CDR3 loop is CASSWDRGTEAFF. The CDR3 DNA reads as TGTGCCAGCAGCTGGGACAGGGGCACTGAAGCTTTCTTT.

V and J are TRBV29-1 and TRBJ1-1; D might be TRBD1 (6 bases). CDR1 and CDR2 (germline): SQVTM, ANQGSEA. This CDR3 is built from 14 residues. Trimming stripped 4 bases from V and 5 bases from J, with 17 bases between. CDR3 region: CSVATGLRGTEAFF. The CDR3 DNA sequence: TGCAGCGTTGCGACAGGCCTACGAGGTACTGAAGCTTTCTTT.

The V gene is TRBV29-1, the J gene TRBJ2-3; D call uncertain. V was shortened by 2 bases and J by 2 bases, with 8 bases between the two germline ends. The CDR3 covers 13 residues. The germline CDR1 and CDR2 sequences are SQVTM and ANQGSEA. The chain's CDR3 is CSVEMQITDTQYF. In DNA, the CDR3 is TGCAGCGTTGAAATGCAGATCACAGATACGCAGTATTTT.

This clone was found a few times. The chain carries TRBV5-1 and TRBJ1-1; D is ambiguous. There are 14 residues in the CDR3. Germline V gene sequence: CDR1 SGHRS, CDR2 YFSETQ. V lost 0 bases to trimming and J lost 4 bases, with 10 bases between them. In nucleotides, the CDR3 is TGCGCCAGCAGCTTGGGAGCGGGATCCACTGAAGCTTTCTTT. Its protein is CASSLGAGSTEAFF.

The chain joins TRBV5-1 to TRBJ2-1; 8 bases fit TRBD2. Germline-derived CDR1 and CDR2 are SGHRS and YFSETQ. V shed 3 bases, J shed 8 bases, and the junction held 13 bases outside the gene matches. The CDR3 runs 16 residues. The CDR3 loop is CASSSQPGGPLDEQFF. The CDR3 nucleotides read TGCGCCAGCAGCTCTCAGCCGGGAGGGCCACTGGATGAGCAGTTCTTC.

The chain joins TRBV2 to TRBJ1-2; D ambiguous. V was clipped by 6 bases and J by 4 bases, with 12 bases between them. CDR3 length: 13 residues. Germline V gene lookup returns CDR1 SNHLY and CDR2 FYNNEI. CDR3 loop: CASRQTVIYGYTF. CDR3 DNA: TGTGCCAGCAGGCAGACTGTAATCTATGGCTACACCTTC.

The chain links TRBV5-3 to TRBJ1-1, with D perhaps TRBD1 (6 bases). TRBV5-3 qualifies as an ORF whose function is uncertain. The CDR3 is 13 amino acids. Trimming pared 5 bases from V and 7 bases from J, leaving 15 bases between. CDR3 nucleotides: TGTGCCAGAAGTTTGACAGGCAGGGGTGAAGCTTTCTTT. Its translation: CARSLTGRGEAFF.

V and J are TRBV9 and TRBJ2-3; D is uncertain. This CDR3 spans 11 amino acids. CDR1 and CDR2 (germline): SGDLS, YYNGEE. The V and J ends lost 7 bases and 4 bases respectively, with 7 bases between them. The CDR3 spells CASSRSDTQYF. In DNA form, the CDR3 reads TGTGCCAGCTCCAGGTCAGATACGCAGTATTTT.

The V gene is TRBV28, the J gene TRBJ2-6; no definite D call. The germline V gene encodes CDR1 MDHEN and CDR2 SYDVKM. The V end was cut by 5 bases, the J end by 4 bases, with 12 bases between. The CDR3 length is 15 residues. CDR3 DNA sequence: TGTGCCAGCAGTCCACGGGTACCCGGGGCCAACGTCCTGACTTTC. Translation gives CASSPRVPGANVLTF.

The gene calls are TRBV29-1 and TRBJ2-6, with D maybe TRBD2 (5 bases). This CDR3 spans 15 amino acids. The germline gives CDR1 SQVTM, CDR2 ANQGSEA. Trimming shortened V by 4 bases and J by 0 bases, and 10 bases separated the two germline ends. The CDR3 sequence is CSVGGPDSGANVLTF. In nucleotides, the CDR3 is TGCAGCGTTGGAGGGCCAGACTCTGGGGCCAACGTCCTGACTTTC.

This clone was found a few times. This chain joins TRBV6-1 and TRBJ2-3, with TRBD2 matching over 7 bases. Germline V CDR1 and CDR2: MNHNS, SASEGT. CDR3 length equals 16 residues. The J segment lost 4 bases and the V segment lost 2 bases, leaving 9 bases of the junction unmatched. Written as DNA, the CDR3 is TGTGCCAGCAGTGAAAGGGTTAGGACTAGACCAGATACGCAGTATTTT. Residues: CASSERVRTRPDTQYF.

This CDR3 reads CATSRESYQGTFPSYEQYF. The CDR3 coding sequence is TGTGCCACCAGCAGAGAGTCGTATCAGGGAACTTTCCCGTCCTACGAGCAGTACTTC. The chain has TRBV15 and TRBJ2-5; perhaps TRBD1 as D (5 bases). The tail of the sequence fits TRBJ2-7 better, so the J call may be wrong. The CDR3 covers 19 residues. Germline CDR1 is LNHNV and CDR2 is YYDKDF (reference sequence).

This clone showed up just a few times. The CDR3 sequence is CASSLVTGYEQYF. The CDR3 DNA follows: TGCGCCAGCAGCTTGGTGACTGGATACGAGCAGTACTTC. V usage is TRBV5-1 and J usage is TRBJ2-7; D remains ambiguous. This CDR3 region has 13 residues. The germline gives CDR1 SGHRS, CDR2 YFSETQ. V was shortened by 0 bases and J by 4 bases, with 8 bases between the two germline ends.

This clone occurred a few times. The V and J genes are TRBV5-1 and TRBJ2-5; 12 bases are shared with TRBD2. Germline lookup yields CDR1 SGHRS and CDR2 YFSETQ. The CDR3 is 15 amino acids. Trimming cost V 4 bases and J 5 bases; bases outside gene matches: 6. The CDR3, as DNA: TGCGCCAGCAGCCCTGGACTAGCGGGAACGGAGACCCAGTACTTC. Protein sequence: CASSPGLAGTETQYF.

The chain has TRBV7-9 and TRBJ2-5, with D unresolved. Matching the DNA end better, TRBJ2-7 makes the J call doubtful. CDR1 and CDR2 from the germline V gene are SEHNR and FQNEAQ (reference sequence). CDR3 size: 14 residues. Here the CDR3 reads CASSLALTSIEQYF. CDR3 in DNA: TGTGCCAGCAGCTTAGCCCTTACTTCCATCGAGCAGTACTTC.

This clone turned up a few times. Other DNA variants within this sample encode the same CDR3. The gene calls are TRBV7-3 and TRBJ2-3; D may be TRBD2 (6 bases). The CDR3 has 15 residues. V lost 5 bases and J 4 bases, leaving 16 bases between the germline ends. The germline V gene has CDR1 SGHTA and CDR2 FQGTGA. CDR3: CASSLRRGGADTQYF. Written as DNA, the CDR3 is TGTGCCAGCAGCCTGCGGCGGGGTGGCGCAGATACGCAGTATTTT.

The rearrangement uses TRBV2 and TRBJ1-5; the D gene is possibly TRBD1 (5 bases). This CDR3 comprises 13 residues. The ends were cut back, 8 bases at V and 6 bases at J, with 14 bases in the middle. In germline, CDR1 is SNHLY, CDR2 FYNNEI. The CDR3 coding sequence is TGTGCCAGCGACCGAGACAGATCTCAGCCCCAGCATTTT. The encoded protein is CASDRDRSQPQHF.

This chain joins TRBV28 and TRBJ2-3; 7 positions match TRBD2. The ends lost 0 bases at V and 3 bases at J; junction bases unmatched: 3. This CDR3 region has 15 residues. CDR1 MDHEN and CDR2 SYDVKM come from the germline V gene. The CDR3, as DNA: TGTGCCAGCAGTTTATGGCGGGAGAAGACAGATACGCAGTATTTT. Protein sequence: CASSLWREKTDTQYF.

This CDR3 is CASSLISGSAYEQYF. The DNA of the CDR3 is TGTGCCAGCAGCTTGATTAGCGGGAGTGCTTACGAGCAGTACTTC. V gene TRBV11-2 combines with J gene TRBJ2-7; 9 positions agree with TRBD2. The CDR3 has 15 residues. The germline V gene has CDR1 SGHAT and CDR2 FQNNGV. V shed 3 bases, J shed 4 bases, and the junction held 7 bases outside the gene matches.

The rearrangement uses TRBV11-2 and TRBJ2-3; TRBD2 matches at 9 bases. The length of the CDR3 is 15 residues. Germline V CDR1 and CDR2: SGHAT, FQNNGV. With V trimmed by 1 base and J by 1 base, 0 bases remained unmatched. The CDR3 bases are TGTGCCAGCAGCTTAGGGACTAGCGGCACAGATACGCAGTATTTT. Translation: CASSLGTSGTDTQYF.

The chain links TRBV19 to TRBJ2-3; D perhaps matches TRBD2 (5 bases). This CDR3 spans 12 amino acids. Germline V lookup: CDR1 LNHDA, CDR2 SQIVND (reference sequence). V gave up 6 bases and J gave up 6 bases, with 10 bases separating them. CDR3 in amino acids: CASRASSDTQYF. For the CDR3, the DNA is TGTGCCAGTAGGGCTAGCTCGGATACGCAGTATTTT.

The chain recombines TRBV9 with TRBJ2-1; 8 bases are a match to TRBD2. The ends lost 9 bases at V and 8 bases at J; junction bases unmatched: 7. CDR3 length equals 12 residues. The germline V gene encodes CDR1 SGDLS and CDR2 YYNGEE. In DNA form, the CDR3 reads TGTGCCACAGGGACTAGGCCGCATGAGCAGTTCTTC. Amino acids: CATGTRPHEQFF.

This sequence joins TRBV10-2 and TRBJ2-7; D might be TRBD1 (5 bases). Germline V gives CDR1 WSHSY, CDR2 SAAADI. The CDR3 covers 12 residues. Between the trimmed V and J ends, which lost 6 bases and 2 bases, there was a span of 8 bases. In DNA form, the CDR3 reads TGCGCCAGCAGGCAAGGGGCCTACGAGCAGTACTTC. Its protein is CASRQGAYEQYF.

The chain uses TRBV19 and TRBJ2-3; no clear D. Deletions cut 3 bases from V and 4 bases from J, with 11 bases between. The V gene's germline CDR1 is LNHDA and CDR2 SQIVND (reference sequence). CDR3 length: 14 amino acids. The CDR3 loop reads CASSIEPVSDTQYF. CDR3 in DNA: TGTGCCAGTAGTATTGAACCAGTTTCAGATACGCAGTATTTT. Full variable domain (outside the CDR3, taken from reference TRBV19 and TRBJ2-3): DGGITQSPKYLFRKEGQNVTLSCEQNLNHDAMYWYRQDPGQGLRLIYYSQIVNDFQKGDIAEGYSVSREKKESFPLTVTSAQKNPTAFYLCASSIEPVSDTQYFGPGTRLTVL.

V usage is TRBV5-4 and J usage is TRBJ2-5, with 8 bases that match TRBD2. After removal of 3 bases from V and 5 bases from J, the junction contained 3 bases not matched to a gene. The CDR3 has 13 amino acids. Per germline, CDR1 SGHNT and CDR2 YYREEE (reference sequence). CDR3 sequence: CASSSGRVETQYF. The CDR3 nucleotides are TGTGCCAGCAGCTCCGGGAGGGTGGAGACCCAGTACTTC. The entire variable domain, with the rest obtained from reference TRBV5-4 and TRBJ2-5, is as follows: ETGVTQSPTHLIKTRGQQVTLRCSSQSGHNTVSWYQQALGQGPQFIFQYYREEENGRGNFPPRFSGLQFPNYSSELNVNALELDDSALYLCASSSGRVETQYFGPGTRLLVL.

This clone was detected once. The V call is TRBV28, the J call TRBJ2-3, with TRBD2 identical over 11 bases. The CDR3 contains 15 residues. Per the germline V gene, CDR1 is MDHEN and CDR2 is SYDVKM. The ends lost 5 bases at V and 6 bases at J; junction bases unmatched: 7. CDR3 amino acids: CASSGVAGGKDTQYF. CDR3 DNA: TGTGCCAGCAGTGGGGTAGCGGGGGGGAAGGATACGCAGTATTTT.

This clone was recorded a few times. The CDR3 sequence is CASSLVASGNYNEQFF. The CDR3 DNA reads as TGTGCCAGCAGCTTAGTGGCTAGCGGGAACTACAATGAGCAGTTCTTC. The V gene is TRBV7-2, the J gene TRBJ2-1, with 9 bases that match TRBD2. With V trimmed by 1 base and J by 3 bases, 4 bases remained unmatched. The CDR3 consists of 16 residues. The V gene's germline CDR1 is SGHTA and CDR2 FQGNSA.